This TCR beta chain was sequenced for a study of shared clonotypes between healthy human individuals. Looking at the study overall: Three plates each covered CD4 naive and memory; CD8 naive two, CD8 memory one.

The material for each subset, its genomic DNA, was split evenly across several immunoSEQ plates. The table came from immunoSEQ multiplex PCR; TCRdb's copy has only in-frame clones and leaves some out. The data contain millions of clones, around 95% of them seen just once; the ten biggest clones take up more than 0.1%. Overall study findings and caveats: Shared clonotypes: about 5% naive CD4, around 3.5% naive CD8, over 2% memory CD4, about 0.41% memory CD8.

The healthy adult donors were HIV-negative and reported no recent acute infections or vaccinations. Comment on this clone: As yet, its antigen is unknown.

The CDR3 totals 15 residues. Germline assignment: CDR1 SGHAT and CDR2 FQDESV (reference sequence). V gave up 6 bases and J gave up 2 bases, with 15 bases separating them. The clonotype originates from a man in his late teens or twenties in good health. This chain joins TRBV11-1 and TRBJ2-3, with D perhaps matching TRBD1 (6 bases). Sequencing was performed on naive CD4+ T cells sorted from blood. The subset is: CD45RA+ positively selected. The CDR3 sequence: CASSVGTGSTDTQYF. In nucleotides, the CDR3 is TGTGCCAGCAGTGTAGGAACAGGGTCCACAGATACGCAGTATTTT. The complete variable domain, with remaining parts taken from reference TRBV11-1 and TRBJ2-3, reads EAEVAQSPRYKITEKSQAVAFWCDPISGHATLYWYRQILGQGPELLVQFQDESVVDDSQLPKDRFSAERLKGVDSTLKIQPAELGDSAMYLCASSVGTGSTDTQYFGPGTRLTVL.